This T cell receptor beta chain derives from a study of long-term antiretroviral therapy in people with HIV. Study results and limitations: Blood, drawn from about 2003 to 2018, may reflect older ART regimens. Narrower CDR3 length ranges marked HIV repertoires relative to controls.

At survey level, the immunoSEQ assay was run in its v3.0 version. Sequencing was intended to reach 40,000-50,000 T-cell genomes per sample. This table comes from immunoSEQ multiplex PCR, and its TCRdb copy is limited to in-frame clones, with some not included. The sample comprises about 17,000 clones, approximately 79% of which are singletons, and 8% rests with the top ten. In the case of this clone: The antigen is not known.

The CDR3 sequence is 15 residues long. Between the trimmed V and J ends, which lost 5 bases and 0 bases, there was a span of 13 bases. In germline, CDR1 is MDHEN, CDR2 SYDVKM. The chain combines TRBV28 with TRBJ1-1, with a weak D call TRBD1 (5 bases). The source was unsorted PBMCs, collected at the start of antiretroviral therapy. The receptor was derived from a man aged 30 to 39 with HIV. The CDR3 reads CASSLTTAMNTEAFF. The DNA for the CDR3 is TGTGCCAGCAGTCTTACGACAGCCATGAACACTGAAGCTTTCTTT.